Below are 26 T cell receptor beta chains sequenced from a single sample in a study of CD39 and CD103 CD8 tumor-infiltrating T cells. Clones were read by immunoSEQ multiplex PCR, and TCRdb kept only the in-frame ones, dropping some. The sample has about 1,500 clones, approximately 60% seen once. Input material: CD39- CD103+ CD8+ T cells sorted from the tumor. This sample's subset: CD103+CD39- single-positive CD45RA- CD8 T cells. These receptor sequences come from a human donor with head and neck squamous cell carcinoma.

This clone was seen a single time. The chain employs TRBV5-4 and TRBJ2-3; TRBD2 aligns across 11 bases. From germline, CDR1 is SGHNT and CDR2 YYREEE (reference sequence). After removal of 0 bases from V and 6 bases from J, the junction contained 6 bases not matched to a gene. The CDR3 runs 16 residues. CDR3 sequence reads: CASSLGSGGGKDTQYF. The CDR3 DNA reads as TGTGCCAGCAGCTTGGGTAGCGGGGGGGGGAAGGATACGCAGTATTTT.

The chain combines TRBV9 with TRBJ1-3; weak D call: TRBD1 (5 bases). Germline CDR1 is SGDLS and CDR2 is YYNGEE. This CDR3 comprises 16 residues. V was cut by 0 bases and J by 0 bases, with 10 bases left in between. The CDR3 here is CASSVGRQNSGNTIYF. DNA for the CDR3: TGTGCCAGCAGCGTAGGTCGACAGAACTCTGGAAACACCATATATTTT.

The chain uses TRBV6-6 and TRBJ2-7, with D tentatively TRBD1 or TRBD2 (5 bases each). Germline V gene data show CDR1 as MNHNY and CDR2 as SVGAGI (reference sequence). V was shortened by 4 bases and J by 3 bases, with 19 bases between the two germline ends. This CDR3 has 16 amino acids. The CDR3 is CASSSMRRWDHYEQYF. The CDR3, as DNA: TGTGCCAGCAGTTCGATGAGGAGGTGGGACCACTACGAGCAGTACTTC.

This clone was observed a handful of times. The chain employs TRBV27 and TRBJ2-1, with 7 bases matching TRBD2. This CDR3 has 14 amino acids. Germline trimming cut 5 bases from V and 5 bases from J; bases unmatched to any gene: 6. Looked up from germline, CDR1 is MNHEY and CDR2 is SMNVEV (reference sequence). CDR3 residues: CASSPGTTDNEQFF. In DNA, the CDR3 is TGTGCCAGCAGTCCCGGGACTACGGACAATGAGCAGTTCTTC.

CDR3 amino acids: CASSLSRVTTNYGYTF. In DNA, the CDR3 is TGTGCCAGCAGCTTAAGTAGAGTAACGACTAACTATGGCTACACCTTC. The chain couples TRBV7-9 to TRBJ1-2; D is unresolved. The V gene lost 2 bases and the J gene lost 0 bases, with 13 bases spanning the gap. Germline-derived CDR1 and CDR2 are SEHNR and FQNEAQ (reference sequence). This CDR3 is 16 amino acids long.

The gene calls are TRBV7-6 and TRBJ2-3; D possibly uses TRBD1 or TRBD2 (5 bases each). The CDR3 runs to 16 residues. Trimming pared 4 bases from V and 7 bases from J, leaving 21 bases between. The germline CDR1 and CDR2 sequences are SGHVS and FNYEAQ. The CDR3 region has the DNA TGTGCCAGCAGCTCCGACCCGGGACGTCCGGCAAATACGCAGTATTTT. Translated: CASSSDPGRPANTQYF.

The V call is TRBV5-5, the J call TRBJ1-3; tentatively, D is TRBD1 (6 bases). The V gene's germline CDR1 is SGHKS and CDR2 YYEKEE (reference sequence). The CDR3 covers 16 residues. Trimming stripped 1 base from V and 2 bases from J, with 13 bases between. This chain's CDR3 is CASSLPGAQTGNTIYF. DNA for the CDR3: TGTGCCAGCAGCTTGCCGGGGGCCCAGACTGGAAACACCATATATTTT.

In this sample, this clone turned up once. CDR3 in DNA: TGTGCCAGCAGCAAAAACCGGGCTAGCGGGGAACCCACAGATACGCAGTATTTT. Its protein is CASSKNRASGEPTDTQYF. This sequence joins TRBV21-1 and TRBJ2-3; the DNA was not used to check the table's D call, TRBD2. TRBV21-1 counts as a pseudogene. This CDR3 has 18 residues.

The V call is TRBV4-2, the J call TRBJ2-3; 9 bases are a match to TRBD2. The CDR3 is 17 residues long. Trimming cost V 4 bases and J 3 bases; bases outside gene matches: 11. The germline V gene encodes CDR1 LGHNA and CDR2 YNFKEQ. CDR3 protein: CASSPRGSGGPTDTQYF. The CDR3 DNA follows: TGTGCCAGCAGCCCCCGCGGTAGCGGGGGACCTACAGATACGCAGTATTTT.

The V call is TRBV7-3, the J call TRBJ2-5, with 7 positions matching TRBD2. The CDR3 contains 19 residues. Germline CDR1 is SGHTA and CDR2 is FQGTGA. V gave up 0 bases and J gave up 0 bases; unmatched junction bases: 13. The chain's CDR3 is CASSLTVLGSGEDQETQYF. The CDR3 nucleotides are TGTGCCAGCAGCTTAACTGTCTTGGGCAGCGGGGAAGACCAAGAGACCCAGTACTTC.

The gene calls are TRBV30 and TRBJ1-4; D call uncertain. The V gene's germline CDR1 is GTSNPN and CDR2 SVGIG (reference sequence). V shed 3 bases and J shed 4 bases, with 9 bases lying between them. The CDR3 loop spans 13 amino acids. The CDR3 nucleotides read TGTGCCTGGAGGTTCCAGAGTAATGAAAAACTGTTTTTT. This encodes CAWRFQSNEKLFF. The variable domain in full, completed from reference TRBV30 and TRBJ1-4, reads SQTIHQWPATLVQPVGSPLSLECTVEGTSNPNLYWYRQAAGRGLQLLFYSVGIGQISSEVPQNLSASRPQDRQFILSSKKLLLSDSGFYLCAWRFQSNEKLFFGSGTQLSVL.

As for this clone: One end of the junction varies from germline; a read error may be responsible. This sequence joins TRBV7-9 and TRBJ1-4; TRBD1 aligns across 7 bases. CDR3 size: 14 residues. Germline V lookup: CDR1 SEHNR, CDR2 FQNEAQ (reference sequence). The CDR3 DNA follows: TGTGCCAGCAGCTTAGCCGGCTTCGGACAGGACCAATTATTT. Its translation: CASSLAGFGQDQLF.

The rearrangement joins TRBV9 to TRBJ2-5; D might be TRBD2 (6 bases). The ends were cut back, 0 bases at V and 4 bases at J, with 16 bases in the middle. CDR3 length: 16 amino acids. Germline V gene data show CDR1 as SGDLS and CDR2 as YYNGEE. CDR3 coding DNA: TGTGCCAGCAGCGTAGTTGGGGGGAACCTGGGAGAGACCCAGTACTTC. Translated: CASSVVGGNLGETQYF.

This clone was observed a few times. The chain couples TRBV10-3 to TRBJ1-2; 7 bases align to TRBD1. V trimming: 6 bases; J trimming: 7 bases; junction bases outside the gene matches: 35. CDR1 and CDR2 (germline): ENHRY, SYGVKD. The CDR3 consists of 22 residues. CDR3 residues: CAIRRMQGELLGRGASLGGYTF. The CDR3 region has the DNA TGTGCCATCAGACGAATGCAGGGGGAGCTTCTCGGAAGGGGAGCTTCTCTCGGTGGCTACACCTTC.

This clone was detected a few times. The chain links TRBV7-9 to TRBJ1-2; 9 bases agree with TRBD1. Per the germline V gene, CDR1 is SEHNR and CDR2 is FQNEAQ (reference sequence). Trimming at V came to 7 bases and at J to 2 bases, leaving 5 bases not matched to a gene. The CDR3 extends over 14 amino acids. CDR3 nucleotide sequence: TGTGCCAGCAACATACAGGGGGCCAACTATGGCTACACCTTC. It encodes CASNIQGANYGYTF.

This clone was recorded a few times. For the CDR3, the DNA is TGTGCCAGCAGCTTTGGGTCGACTAGCGGATACAATGAGCAGTTCTTC. Translated, it gives CASSFGSTSGYNEQFF. The chain employs TRBV9 and TRBJ2-1, with 9 positions matching TRBD2. Germline V lookup: CDR1 SGDLS, CDR2 YYNGEE. The CDR3 loop spans 16 amino acids. Losses at the gene ends were 4 bases for V and 4 bases for J; bases not matched to a gene: 9. Complete variable domain (other parts from reference TRBV9 and TRBJ2-1): DSGVTQTPKHLITATGQRVTLRCSPRSGDLSVYWYQQSLDQGLQFLIQYYNGEERAKGNILERFSAQQFPDLHSELNLSSLELGDSALYFCASSFGSTSGYNEQFFGPGTRLTVL.

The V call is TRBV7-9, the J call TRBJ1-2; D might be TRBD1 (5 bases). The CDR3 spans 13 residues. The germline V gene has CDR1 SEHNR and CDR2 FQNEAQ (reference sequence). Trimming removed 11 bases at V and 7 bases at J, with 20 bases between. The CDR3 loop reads CAGPSDRGGGYTF. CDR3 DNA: TGTGCCGGACCAAGTGATAGGGGCGGTGGCTACACCTTC.

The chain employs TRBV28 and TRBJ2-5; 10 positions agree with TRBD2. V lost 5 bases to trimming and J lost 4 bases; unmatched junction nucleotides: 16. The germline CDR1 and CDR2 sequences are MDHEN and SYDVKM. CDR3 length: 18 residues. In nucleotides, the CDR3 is TGTGCCAGCAGTCCATGGGGTAGCGGGGGGCCCGGTCGAGAGACCCAGTACTTC. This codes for CASSPWGSGGPGRETQYF.

In nucleotides, the CDR3 is TGTGCCAGCAGCTTTTCCGGGACAGGGGGCAATGAGCAGTTCTTC. Its translation: CASSFSGTGGNEQFF. V usage is TRBV7-9 and J usage is TRBJ2-1, with 11 positions matching TRBD1. This CDR3 has 15 amino acids. Unmatched junction bases numbered 4, after V lost 3 bases and J lost 6 bases. Germline-derived CDR1 and CDR2 are SEHNR and FQNEAQ (reference sequence).

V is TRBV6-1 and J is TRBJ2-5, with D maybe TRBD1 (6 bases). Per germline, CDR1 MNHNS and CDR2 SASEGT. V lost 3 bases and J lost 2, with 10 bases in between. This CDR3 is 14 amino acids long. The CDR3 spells CASSDWGRQETQYF. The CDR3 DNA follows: TGTGCCAGCAGTGATTGGGGGCGACAAGAGACCCAGTACTTC.

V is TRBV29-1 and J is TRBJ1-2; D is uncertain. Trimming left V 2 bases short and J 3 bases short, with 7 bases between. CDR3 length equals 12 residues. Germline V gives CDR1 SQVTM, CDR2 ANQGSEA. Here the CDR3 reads CSVEWADYGYTF. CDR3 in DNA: TGCAGCGTTGAATGGGCCGACTATGGCTACACCTTC.

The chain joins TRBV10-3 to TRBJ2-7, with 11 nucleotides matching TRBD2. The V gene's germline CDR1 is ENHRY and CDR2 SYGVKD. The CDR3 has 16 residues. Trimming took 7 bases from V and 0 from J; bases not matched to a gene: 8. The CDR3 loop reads CAITGTSGKSSYEQYF. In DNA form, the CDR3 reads TGTGCCATCACCGGGACTAGCGGTAAAAGCTCCTACGAGCAGTACTTC.

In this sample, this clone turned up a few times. CDR3 sequence reads: CASSQTSGGAFWNIQYF. The CDR3 DNA is TGCGCCAGCAGCCAGACTAGCGGGGGGGCCTTTTGGAACATTCAGTACTTC. This rearrangement joins TRBV4-3 to TRBJ2-4; 14 bases are shared with TRBD2. V shed 3 bases and J 7 bases; nucleotides not matched to a gene: 8. Germline CDR1 LGHNA, CDR2 YSLEER. The CDR3 totals 17 residues.

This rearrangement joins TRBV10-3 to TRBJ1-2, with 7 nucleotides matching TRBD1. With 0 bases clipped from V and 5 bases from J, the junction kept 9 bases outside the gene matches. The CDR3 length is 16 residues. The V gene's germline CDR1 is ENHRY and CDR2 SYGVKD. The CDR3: CAISESRTGTRYGYTF. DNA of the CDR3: TGTGCCATCAGTGAGTCTAGGACAGGAACACGGTATGGCTACACCTTC.

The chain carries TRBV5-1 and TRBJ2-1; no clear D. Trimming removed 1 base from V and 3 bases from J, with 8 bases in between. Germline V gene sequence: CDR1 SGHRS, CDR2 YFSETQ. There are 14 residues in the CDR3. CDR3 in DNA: TGCGCCAGCAGCTTGAGATCAAACTACAATGAGCAGTTCTTC. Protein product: CASSLRSNYNEQFF. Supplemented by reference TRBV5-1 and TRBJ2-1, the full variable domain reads KAGVTQTPRYLIKTRGQQVTLSCSPISGHRSVSWYQQTPGQGLQFLFEYFSETQRNKGNFPGRFSGRQFSNSRSEMNVSTLELGDSALYLCASSLRSNYNEQFFGPGTRLTVL.

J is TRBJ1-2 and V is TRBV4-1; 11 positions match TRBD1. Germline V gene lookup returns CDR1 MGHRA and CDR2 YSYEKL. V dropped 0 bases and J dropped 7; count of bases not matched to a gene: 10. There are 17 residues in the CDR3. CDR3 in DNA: TGCGCCAGCAGCCAAGATTGGGGGACAGGGGGTTCCGCTGGCTACACCTTC. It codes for CASSQDWGTGGSAGYTF.